The T cell receptor beta chain described here comes from a study of blood T cell repertoires in COVID-19. The CDR3 spans 13 residues. The germline CDR1 and CDR2 sequences are SGHDT and YYEEEE. V dropped 2 bases and J dropped 5 bases, with 5 bases sitting between them. The assay was immunoSEQ multiplex PCR, and TCRdb's table has in-frame clones only and misses some. The table shows about 120,000 clones, with about 80% occurring only once. Sequencing input: peripheral blood. The sequence derives from a man in his 60s with acute or convalescent COVID-19. This chain joins TRBV5-6 and TRBJ1-6; perhaps TRBD1 as D (5 bases). The CDR3 sequence is CASSLQDNSPLHF. The CDR3 DNA reads as TGTGCCAGCAGCTTACAGGATAATTCACCCCTCCACTTT.